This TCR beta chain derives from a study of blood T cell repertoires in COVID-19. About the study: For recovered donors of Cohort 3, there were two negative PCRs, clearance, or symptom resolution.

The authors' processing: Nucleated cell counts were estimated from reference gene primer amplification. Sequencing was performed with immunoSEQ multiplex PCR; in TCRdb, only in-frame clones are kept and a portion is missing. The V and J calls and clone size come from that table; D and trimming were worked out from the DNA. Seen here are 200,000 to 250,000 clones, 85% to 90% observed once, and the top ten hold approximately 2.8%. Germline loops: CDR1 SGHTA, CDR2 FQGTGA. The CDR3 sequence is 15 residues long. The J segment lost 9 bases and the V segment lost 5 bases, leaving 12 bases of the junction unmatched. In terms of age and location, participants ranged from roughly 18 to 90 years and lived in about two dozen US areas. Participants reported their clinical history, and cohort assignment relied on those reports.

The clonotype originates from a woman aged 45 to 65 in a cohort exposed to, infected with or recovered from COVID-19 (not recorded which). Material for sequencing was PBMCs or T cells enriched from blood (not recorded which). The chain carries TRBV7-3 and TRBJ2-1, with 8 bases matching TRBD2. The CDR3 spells CASSKSGGFYGEQFF. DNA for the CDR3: TGTGCCAGCAGCAAAAGCGGGGGTTTTTACGGTGAGCAGTTCTTC.